A single T cell receptor beta chain is shown here with its context. Its matching antigen is unknown. The V end lost 5 bases, the J end lost 2 bases, and 16 bases lay between the germline ends. CDR3 length: 16 residues. Germline V lookup: CDR1 SNHLY, CDR2 FYNNEI. This entry belongs to a study of identical twins. Healthy Caucasians provided all donations. TCRdb independently ran MiXCR on the 5' RACE reads; one entry per CDR3 protein. The table records nearly 900,000 distinct CDR3 sequences, 10% to 15% of them present only once. Study results and caveats: Whereas memory repertoires showed no such difference, abundant cord blood beta clonotypes carried fewer insertions.

These same data were also listed under a study on yellow fever vaccine responses in identical twins.

The rearrangement joins TRBV2 to TRBJ2-1; D may be TRBD1 (6 bases). This TCR was recovered from a young woman in good health. Material: PBMCs. The chain's CDR3 is CASSKSPGHTYNEQFF. The CDR3 DNA sequence: TGTGCCAGCAGTAAATCTCCGGGACATACCTACAATGAGCAGTTCTTC.